A selection of T cell receptor beta chains follows, all from one sample in a study of blood T cell repertoires in COVID-19. Repertoires were generated with immunoSEQ multiplex PCR, while TCRdb's copy carries only in-frame clones and drops some. Of roughly 22,000 clones in the sample, around four fifths were seen once. Sequenced material: peripheral blood. Every receptor here comes from a human donor in a cohort sampled during active COVID-19. CDR3s include the opening cysteine and the closing phenylalanine or tryptophan. A D gene is named only where the DNA matches it firmly. Clone size appears in some rows only: once, few, many, or a class for an expanded clone.

- TRBJ1-2 TRBV5-8 - CASRVVANYGYTF TGTGCCAGCCGCGTGGTAGCTAACTATGGCTACACCTTC
- TRBJ1-5 TRBV6-2/TRBV6-3 TRBD1 CASSSVDRVTYSNQPQHF TGTGCCAGCAGCTCGGTCGACAGGGTAACTTATAGCAATCAGCCCCAGCATTTT
- TRBJ2-1 TRBV5-1 - CASSLSGNEQFF TGCGCCAGCAGCTTGTCCGGGAACGAGCAGTTCTTC
- TRBJ1-4 TRBV4-1 - CASSQESMATNEKLFF TGCGCCAGCAGCCAAGAGAGCATGGCAACTAATGAAAAACTGTTTTTT
- TRBJ2-1 TRBV6-6 - CATIQDSSYNEQFF TGTGCCACCATCCAGGACAGCTCCTACAATGAGCAGTTCTTC
once TRBJ2-7 TRBV5-6 - CASSLGSSYEQYF TGTGCCAGCAGCTTGGGCAGCTCCTACGAGCAGTACTTC
- TRBJ2-1 TRBV19 - CASSIRSSSSYNEQFF TGTGCCAGTAGTATCCGGTCGTCGTCCTCATACAATGAGCAGTTCTTC
few TRBJ1-5 TRBV5-5 - CASSPEETAMGQPQHF TGTGCCAGCAGCCCCGAGGAGACAGCCATGGGTCAGCCCCAGCATTTT
- TRBJ2-1 TRBV18 - CASSPKNGAIQVNEQFF TGTGCCAGCTCACCAAAGAATGGGGCCATCCAGGTGAATGAGCAGTTCTTC
- TRBJ2-3 TRBV27 - CASSLYPPAGTSTDTQYF TGTGCCAGCAGTTTATACCCCCCCGCGGGGACTAGCACAGATACGCAGTATTTT
once TRBJ2-3 TRBV24-1 TRBD1 CATSDTGTGDTQYF TGTGCCACCAGTGACACCGGGACAGGAGATACGCAGTATTTT
- TRBJ1-1 TRBV6-2/TRBV6-3 - CASSSIDTNTEAFF TGTGCCAGCAGTTCAATCGACACGAACACTGAAGCTTTCTTT
- TRBJ2-1 TRBV13 TRBD2 CASTLGGANEQFF TGTGCCAGCACCCTCGGGGGGGCAAATGAGCAGTTCTTC
- TRBJ1-2 TRBV19 - CASSMGGAGYGYTF TGTGCCAGTAGTATGGGAGGGGCGGGCTATGGCTACACCTTC
- TRBJ1-6 TRBV5-4 - CATQENSPLHF TGTGCCACCCAGGAAAATTCACCCCTCCACTTT
- TRBJ1-2 TRBV4-2 - CASSNDFSYGYTF TGTGCCAGCAGCAACGACTTTAGCTATGGCTACACCTTC
- TRBJ2-4 TRBV2 - CASSDPGRLTDIQYF TGTGCCAGCAGTGATCCCGGGAGACTAACGGACATTCAGTACTTC
once TRBJ2-2 TRBV10-3 - CAISESGRATGELFF TGTGCCATCAGTGAGTCGGGCAGGGCGACCGGGGAGCTGTTTTTT
- TRBJ1-2 TRBV19 TRBD1 CASRQGATSVYGYTF TGTGCCAGCCGACAGGGGGCGACCTCCGTCTATGGCTACACCTTC
- TRBJ2-5 TRBV11-2 - CASSLMGARTQYF TGTGCCAGCAGCTTAATGGGAGCCAGGACCCAGTACTTC
- TRBJ2-2 TRBV11-3 - CASKIAGQQIDTGELFF TGTGCCAGCAAAATTGCGGGGCAACAGATTGACACCGGGGAGCTGTTTTTT
- TRBJ2-1 TRBV10-3 - CAVTGHNEQFF TGTGCCGTGACAGGACACAATGAGCAGTTCTTC